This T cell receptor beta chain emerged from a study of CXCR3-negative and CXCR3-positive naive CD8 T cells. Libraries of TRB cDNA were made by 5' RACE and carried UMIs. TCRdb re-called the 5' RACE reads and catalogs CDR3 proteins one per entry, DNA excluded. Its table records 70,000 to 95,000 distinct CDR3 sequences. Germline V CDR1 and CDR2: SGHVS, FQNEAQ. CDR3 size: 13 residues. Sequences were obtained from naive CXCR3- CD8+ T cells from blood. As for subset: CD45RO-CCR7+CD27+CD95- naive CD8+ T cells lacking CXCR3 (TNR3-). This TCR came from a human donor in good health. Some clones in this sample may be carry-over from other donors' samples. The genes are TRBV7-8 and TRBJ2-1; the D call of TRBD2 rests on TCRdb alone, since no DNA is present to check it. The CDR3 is CASSVGGGNEQFF. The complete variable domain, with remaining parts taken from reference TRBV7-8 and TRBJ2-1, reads GAGVSQSPRYKVAKRGQDVALRCDPISGHVSLFWYQQALGQGPEFLTYFQNEAQLDKSGLPSDRFFAERPEGSVSTLKIQRTQQEDSAVYLCASSVGGGNEQFFGPGTRLTVL.